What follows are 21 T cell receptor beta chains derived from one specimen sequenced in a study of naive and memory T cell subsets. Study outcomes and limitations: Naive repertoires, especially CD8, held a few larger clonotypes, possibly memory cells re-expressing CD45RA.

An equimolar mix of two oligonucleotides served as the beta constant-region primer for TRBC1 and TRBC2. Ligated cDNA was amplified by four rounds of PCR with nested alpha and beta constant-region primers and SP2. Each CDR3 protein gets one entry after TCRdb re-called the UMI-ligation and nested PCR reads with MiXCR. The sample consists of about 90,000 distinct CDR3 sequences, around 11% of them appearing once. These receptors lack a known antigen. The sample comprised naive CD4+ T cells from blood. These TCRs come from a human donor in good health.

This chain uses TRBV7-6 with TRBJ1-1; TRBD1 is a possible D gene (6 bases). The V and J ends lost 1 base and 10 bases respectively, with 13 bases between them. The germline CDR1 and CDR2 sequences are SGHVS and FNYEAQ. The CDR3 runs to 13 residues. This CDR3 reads CASSLDGGGRAFF. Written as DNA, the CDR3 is TGTGCCAGCAGCTTAGATGGCGGGGGGCGAGCTTTCTTT.

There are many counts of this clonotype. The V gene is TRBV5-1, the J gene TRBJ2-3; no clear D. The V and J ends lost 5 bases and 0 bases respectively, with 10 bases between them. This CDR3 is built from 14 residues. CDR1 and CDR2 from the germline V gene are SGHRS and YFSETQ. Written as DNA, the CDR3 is TGCGCCAGCAGTCGGCAAGGTAGCACAGATACGCAGTATTTT. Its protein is CASSRQGSTDTQYF.

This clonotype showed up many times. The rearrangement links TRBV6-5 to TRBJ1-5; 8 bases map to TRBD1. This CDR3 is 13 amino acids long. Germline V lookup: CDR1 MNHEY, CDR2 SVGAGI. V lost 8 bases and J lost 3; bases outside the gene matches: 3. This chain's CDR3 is CASGTGDNQPQHF. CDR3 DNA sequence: TGTGCCAGCGGGACAGGAGACAATCAGCCCCAGCATTTT.

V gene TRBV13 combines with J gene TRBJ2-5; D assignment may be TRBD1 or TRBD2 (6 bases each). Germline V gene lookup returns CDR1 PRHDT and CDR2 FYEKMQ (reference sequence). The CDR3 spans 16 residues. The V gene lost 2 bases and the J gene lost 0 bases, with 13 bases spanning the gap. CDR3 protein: CASSLRGRMYQETQYF. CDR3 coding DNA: TGTGCCAGCAGCTTACGGGGGCGTATGTACCAAGAGACCCAGTACTTC.

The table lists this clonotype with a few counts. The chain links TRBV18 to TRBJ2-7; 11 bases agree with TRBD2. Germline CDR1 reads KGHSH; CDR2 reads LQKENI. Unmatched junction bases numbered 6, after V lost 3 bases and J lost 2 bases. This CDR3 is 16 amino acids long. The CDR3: CASSPGLAGAPYEQYF. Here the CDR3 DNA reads TGTGCCAGCTCACCCGGACTAGCGGGTGCTCCCTACGAGCAGTACTTC.

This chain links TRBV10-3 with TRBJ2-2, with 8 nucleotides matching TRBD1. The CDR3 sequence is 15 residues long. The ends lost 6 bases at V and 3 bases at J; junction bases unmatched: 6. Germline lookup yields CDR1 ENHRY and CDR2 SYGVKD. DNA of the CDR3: TGTGCCATCAGCCGACAGGGGACCTACACCGGGGAGCTGTTTTTT. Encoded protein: CAISRQGTYTGELFF.

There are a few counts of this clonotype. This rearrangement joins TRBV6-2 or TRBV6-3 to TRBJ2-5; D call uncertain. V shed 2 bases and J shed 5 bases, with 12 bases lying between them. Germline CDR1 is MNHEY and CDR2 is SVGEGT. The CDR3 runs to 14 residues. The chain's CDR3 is CASSYASQLETQYF. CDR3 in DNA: TGTGCCAGCAGTTACGCGAGCCAGCTGGAGACCCAGTACTTC.

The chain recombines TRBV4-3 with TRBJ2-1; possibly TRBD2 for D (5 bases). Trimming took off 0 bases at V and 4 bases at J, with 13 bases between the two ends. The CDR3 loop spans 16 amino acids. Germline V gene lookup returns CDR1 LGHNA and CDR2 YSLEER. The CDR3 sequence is CASSQDDRGTYNEQFF. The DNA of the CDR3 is TGCGCCAGCAGCCAAGACGATCGGGGAACTTACAATGAGCAGTTCTTC.

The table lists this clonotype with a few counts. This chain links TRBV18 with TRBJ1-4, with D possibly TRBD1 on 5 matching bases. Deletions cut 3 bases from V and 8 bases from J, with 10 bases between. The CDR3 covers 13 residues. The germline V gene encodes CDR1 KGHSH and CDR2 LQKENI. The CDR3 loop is CASSPSGTEKLFF. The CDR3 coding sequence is TGTGCCAGCTCACCGAGCGGGACCGAAAAACTGTTTTTT.

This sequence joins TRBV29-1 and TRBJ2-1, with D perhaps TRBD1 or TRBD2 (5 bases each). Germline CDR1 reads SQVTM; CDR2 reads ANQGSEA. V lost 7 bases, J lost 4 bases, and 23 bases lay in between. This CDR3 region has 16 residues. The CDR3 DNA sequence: TGCAGCGCAACCGGGGTGGATATAAAGGGGTACAATGAGCAGTTCTTC. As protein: CSATGVDIKGYNEQFF.

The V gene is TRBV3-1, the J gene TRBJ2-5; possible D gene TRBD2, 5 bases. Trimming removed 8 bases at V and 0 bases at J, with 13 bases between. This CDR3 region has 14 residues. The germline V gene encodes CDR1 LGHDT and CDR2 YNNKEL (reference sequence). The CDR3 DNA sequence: TGTGCCAGCGGACGGGAATGGTACCAAGAGACCCAGTACTTC. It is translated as CASGREWYQETQYF.

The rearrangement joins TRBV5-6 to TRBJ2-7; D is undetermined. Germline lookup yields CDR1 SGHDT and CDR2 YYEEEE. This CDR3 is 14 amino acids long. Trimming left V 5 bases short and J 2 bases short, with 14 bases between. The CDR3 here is CASRTKGRTYEQYF. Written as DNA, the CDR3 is TGTGCCAGCAGAACGAAGGGCAGAACCTACGAGCAGTACTTC. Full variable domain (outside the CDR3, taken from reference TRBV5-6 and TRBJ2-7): DAGVTQSPTHLIKTRGQQVTLRCSPKSGHDTVSWYQQALGQGPQFIFQYYEEEERQRGNFPDRFSGHQFPNYSSELNVNALLLGDSALYLCASRTKGRTYEQYFGPGTRLTVT.

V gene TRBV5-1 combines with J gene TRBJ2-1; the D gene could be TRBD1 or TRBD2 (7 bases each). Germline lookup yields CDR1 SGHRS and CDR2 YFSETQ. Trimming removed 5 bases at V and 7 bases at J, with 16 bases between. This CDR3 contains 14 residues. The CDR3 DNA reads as TGCGCCAGCAGTAGAGGCCAGGGGGGGAATGAGCAGTTCTTC. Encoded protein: CASSRGQGGNEQFF. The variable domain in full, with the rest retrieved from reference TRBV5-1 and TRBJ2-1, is KAGVTQTPRYLIKTRGQQVTLSCSPISGHRSVSWYQQTPGQGLQFLFEYFSETQRNKGNFPGRFSGRQFSNSRSEMNVSTLELGDSALYLCASSRGQGGNEQFFGPGTRLTVL.

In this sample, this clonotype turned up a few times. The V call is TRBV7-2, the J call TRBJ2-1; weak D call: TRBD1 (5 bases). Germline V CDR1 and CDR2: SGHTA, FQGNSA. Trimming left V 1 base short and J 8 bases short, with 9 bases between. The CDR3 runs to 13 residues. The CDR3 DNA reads TGTGCCAGCAGCTTAGTGCAGGGCTATGAGCAGTTCTTC. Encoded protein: CASSLVQGYEQFF.

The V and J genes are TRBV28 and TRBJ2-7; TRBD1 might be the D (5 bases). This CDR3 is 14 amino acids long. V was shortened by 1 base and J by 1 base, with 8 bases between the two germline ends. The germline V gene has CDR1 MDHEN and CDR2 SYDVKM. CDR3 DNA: TGTGCCAGCAGTTTATTGCCAGGGTCCTACGAGCAGTACTTC. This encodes CASSLLPGSYEQYF.

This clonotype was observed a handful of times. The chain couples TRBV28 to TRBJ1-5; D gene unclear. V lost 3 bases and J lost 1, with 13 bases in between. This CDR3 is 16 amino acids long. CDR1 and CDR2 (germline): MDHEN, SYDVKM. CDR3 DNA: TGTGCCAGCAGTTTGGGCGGGAGGATGAGCAATCAGCCCCAGCATTTT. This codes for CASSLGGRMSNQPQHF.

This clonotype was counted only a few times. The CDR3 nucleotides are TGCGCCAGCAGCTTGGTTTCAGGGGCTCCTAATTCACCCCTCCACTTT. It encodes CASSLVSGAPNSPLHF. J is TRBJ1-6 and V is TRBV5-1; possible D gene TRBD1, 6 bases. The CDR3 is made up of 16 amino acids. The V end was cut by 0 bases, the J end by 6 bases, with 13 bases between. Germline values: CDR1 SGHRS, CDR2 YFSETQ.

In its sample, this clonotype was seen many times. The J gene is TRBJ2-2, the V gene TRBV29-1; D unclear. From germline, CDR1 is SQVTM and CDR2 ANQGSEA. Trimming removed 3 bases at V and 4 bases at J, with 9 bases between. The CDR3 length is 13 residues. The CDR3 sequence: CSVEWGSTGELFF. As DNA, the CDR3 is TGCAGCGTTGAGTGGGGTAGCACCGGGGAGCTGTTTTTT.

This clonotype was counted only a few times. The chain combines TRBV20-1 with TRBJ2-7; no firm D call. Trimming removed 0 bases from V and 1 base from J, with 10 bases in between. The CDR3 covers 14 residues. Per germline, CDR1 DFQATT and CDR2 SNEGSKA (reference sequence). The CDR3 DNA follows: TGCAGTGCTAGAGATCGATCCAGGTCCTACGAGCAGTACTTC. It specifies CSARDRSRSYEQYF.

The DNA of the CDR3 is TGTGCCAGCAGTCCGGGACAGGGTGGGTACGAGCAGTACTTC. Its protein product is CASSPGQGGYEQYF. The chain uses TRBV6-2 or TRBV6-3 and TRBJ2-7; 9 nucleotides agree with TRBD1. The CDR3 consists of 14 residues. V dropped 5 bases and J dropped 4; count of bases not matched to a gene: 6. Germline V CDR1 and CDR2: MNHEY, SVGEGT.

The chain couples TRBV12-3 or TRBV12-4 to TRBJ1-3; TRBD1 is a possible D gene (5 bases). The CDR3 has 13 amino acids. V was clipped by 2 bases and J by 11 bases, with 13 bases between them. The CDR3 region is CASSLSLQAAIYF. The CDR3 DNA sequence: TGTGCCAGCAGTTTATCTCTACAGGCTGCCATATATTTT.